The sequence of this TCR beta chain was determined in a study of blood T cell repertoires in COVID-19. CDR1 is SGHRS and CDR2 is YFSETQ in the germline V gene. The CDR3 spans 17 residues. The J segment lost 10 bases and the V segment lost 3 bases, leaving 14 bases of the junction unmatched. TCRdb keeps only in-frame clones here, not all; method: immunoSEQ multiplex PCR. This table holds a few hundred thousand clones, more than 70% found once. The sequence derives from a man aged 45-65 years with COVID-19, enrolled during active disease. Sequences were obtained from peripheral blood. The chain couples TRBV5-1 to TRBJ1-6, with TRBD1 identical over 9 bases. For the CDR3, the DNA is TGCGCCAGCAGCTGGATAGGACAGGGGCAGAAAGGGTCACCCCTCCACTTT. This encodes CASSWIGQGQKGSPLHF.